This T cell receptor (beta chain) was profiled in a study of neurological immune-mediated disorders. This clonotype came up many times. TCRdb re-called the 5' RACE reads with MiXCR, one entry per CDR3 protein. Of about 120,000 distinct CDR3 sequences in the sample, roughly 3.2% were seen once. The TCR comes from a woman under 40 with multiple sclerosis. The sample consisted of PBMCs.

CDR3 region: CSARGTGRSLAAFF. The CDR3 nucleotides are TGCAGTGCTAGGGGGACAGGGCGAAGCCTTGCAGCTTTCTTT. The chain recombines TRBV20-1 with TRBJ1-1, with 9 bases lining up with TRBD1. V lost 3 bases to trimming and J lost 10 bases; unmatched junction nucleotides: 12. CDR1 is DFQATT and CDR2 is SNEGSKA in the germline V gene (reference sequence). This CDR3 is built from 14 residues.